This T cell receptor beta chain was identified in a study of OX40 agonist ivuxolimab in advanced cancers. Study-level background: A mean age of roughly 60 years, range roughly 20 to 79, was recorded, and under 85% were male.

With baseline, cycle 4 day 1, and cycle 7 day 1 as timepoints, blood was sampled. TCRdb's table, derived via immunoSEQ multiplex PCR, lists solely in-frame clones and lacks some. Among about 42,000 clones listed, around 84% were seen once. Germline trimming cut 4 bases from V and 6 bases from J; bases unmatched to any gene: 7. Germline loops: CDR1 SGHRS, CDR2 YFSETQ. The CDR3 totals 14 residues. This sample comprised CD4+ or CD8+ T cells sorted from blood, obtained in a trial of the OX40 agonist ivuxolimab. The origin of this receptor is an adult with an advanced solid tumor such as melanoma, head and neck, liver or kidney cancer. V usage is TRBV5-1 and J usage is TRBJ2-3, with 8 bases matching TRBD1. The CDR3 loop is CASSRGTGDDTQYF. CDR3 bases: TGCGCCAGCAGCAGAGGGACAGGAGACGATACGCAGTATTTT.